These T cell receptor beta chains were read from a single sample in a study of T cell responses to AZD1222 COVID-19 vaccine. Sequencing was performed with immunoSEQ multiplex PCR; in TCRdb, only in-frame clones are kept and a portion is missing. The table lists over 150,000 clones, roughly 90% of them singletons, with 18% in the top ten. The input for sequencing was peripheral blood, taken on day 0 of AZD1222 vaccination. These receptors were taken from an adult in good health. Both conserved end residues are part of each CDR3. A D gene is named only where the DNA matches it firmly. The listing skips clone size in some rows; elsewhere it reads once, few, many or a size class.

d_gene,j_gene,abundance,v_gene,CDR3nt,CDR3aa
NA,TRBJ1-5,NA,TRBV4-3,TGCGCCAGCAGCCAAGGTGGGGGGCCCCAGCATTTT,CASSQGGGPQHF
TRBD1,TRBJ1-4,NA,TRBV19,TGTGCCAGTAGTAGGGACAGTTATTTAAGGGTTGGTGAAAAACTGTTTTTT,CASSRDSYLRVGEKLFF
NA,TRBJ2-1,NA,TRBV20-1,TGCAGTGCTAGGGGTGATGAGCAGTTCTTC,CSARGDEQFF
NA,TRBJ1-4,few,TRBV30,TGTGCCTGGACCGGGGATAGGGGCAATGAAAAACTGTTTTTT,CAWTGDRGNEKLFF
NA,TRBJ1-1,NA,TRBV9,TGTGCCAGCAGCCCCCCCCTAAGGAACACTGAAGCTTTCTTT,CASSPPLRNTEAFF
NA,TRBJ2-7,NA,TRBV7-7,TGTGCTAGCAGCTTTCGACAGGCCTACGAGCAGTACTTC,CASSFRQAYEQYF
NA,TRBJ1-2,NA,TRBV14,TGTGCCAGCAGCCACCCGGAGGGTGGCTACACCTTC,CASSHPEGGYTF
NA,TRBJ2-7,few,TRBV6-5,TGTGCCAGCAGTTCCCTTACTAGCGAGCAGTACTTC,CASSSLTSEQYF
TRBD2,TRBJ2-1,NA,TRBV6-5,TGTGCCAGCAGGTCAACTAGCGGCCCCTACAATGAGCAGTTCTTC,CASRSTSGPYNEQFF
NA,TRBJ1-1,NA,TRBV5-4,TGTGCCAGCAGCCCGACGACGACGACGGGGGCTTTCTTT,CASSPTTTTGAFF
NA,TRBJ1-4,NA,TRBV19,TGTGCCAGTAGTATTCTGTCCTCAACTAATGAAAAACTGTTTTTT,CASSILSSTNEKLFF
NA,TRBJ2-7,NA,TRBV27,TGTGCCAGCAGCCCCAGACCCAGGGGCGGGTTCTTATGGCAGTACTTC,CASSPRPRGGFLWQYF
NA,TRBJ2-1,NA,TRBV30,TGTGCCTGGAGTGTAGGGGGTAGCTCCTACAATGAGCAGTTCTTC,CAWSVGGSSYNEQFF
TRBD1,TRBJ1-2,NA,TRBV19,TGTGCCAGTAGTACCGGACAGGACTATGGCTACACCTTC,CASSTGQDYGYTF
NA,TRBJ2-1,NA,TRBV6-5,TGTGCCAGCAGTTACAGAGGAACTTACCGTGATGAGCAGTTCTTC,CASSYRGTYRDEQFF
NA,TRBJ1-4,NA,TRBV19,TGTGCCAGTACTCACGGGTCGGGGCCGTATGAAAAACTGTTTTTT,CASTHGSGPYEKLFF
TRBD1,TRBJ1-3,NA,TRBV27,TGTGCCAGCAGTCCCCTAGGACAGGGTGTTTCTGGAAACACCATATATTTT,CASSPLGQGVSGNTIYF
TRBD1,TRBJ1-1,NA,TRBV28,TGTGCCAGCAGTATGATCCGGGACAGGGGGAAAGCTTTCTTT,CASSMIRDRGKAFF
NA,TRBJ1-5,NA,TRBV9,TGTGCCAGCAGCCGGACATCGGGGGGCAATCAGCCCCAGCATTTT,CASSRTSGGNQPQHF
NA,TRBJ1-2,NA,TRBV18,TGTGCCAGCTCACCGGCCCAGACCGGGTATGGCTACACCTTC,CASSPAQTGYGYTF
NA,TRBJ2-5,NA,TRBV23-1,TGCGCCAGCAGTCAATCCCCAGGCCCCCTATCAAAGACCCAGTACTTC,CASSQSPGPLSKTQYF
NA,TRBJ2-1,NA,TRBV19,TGTGCCAGTAGCCCCATGGCTACCCGAGGGGATGAGCAGTTCTTC,CASSPMATRGDEQFF
NA,TRBJ1-1,once,TRBV19,TGTGCCAGTAAGTTACACAGGGACACTGAAGCTTTCTTT,CASKLHRDTEAFF
TRBD1,TRBJ1-2,NA,TRBV19,TGTGCCAGTAGCATCGGACAGGGTGGCTACACCTTC,CASSIGQGGYTF
TRBD1,TRBJ1-5,once,TRBV27,TGTGCCAGCAGTATCCACAGGGGCCCCATTAGCAATCAGCCCCAGCATTTT,CASSIHRGPISNQPQHF
TRBD1,TRBJ1-2,NA,TRBV29-1,TGCAGCGCTCCCGGGGGGACAGGGGGCCGCTATGGCTACACCTTC,CSAPGGTGGRYGYTF
NA,TRBJ2-1,NA,TRBV11-2,TGTGCCAGCAGCTTAGATGGCGGGATGGGCTCCTACAATGAGCAGTTCTTC,CASSLDGGMGSYNEQFF
NA,TRBJ2-1,many,TRBV29-1,TGCAGCGTCTGGGGTGGGAGCTCCTACAATGAGCAGTTCTTC,CSVWGGSSYNEQFF
TRBD1,TRBJ1-4,NA,TRBV11-3,TGTGCCAGCAGCTTAACAGGGGGTATGGGTGAAAAACTGTTTTTT,CASSLTGGMGEKLFF